A selection of T cell receptor beta chains follows, all from one sample in a study of early T cells in non-severe SARS-CoV-2 infection. TCRdb analysed the 5' RACE reads with MiXCR anew, one entry per CDR3 protein. The repertoire includes some 87,000 distinct CDR3 sequences, approximately 14% of them detected once, and 1.4% sits in the top ten. What was sequenced was whole blood. These receptors came from an adult who was a healthcare worker with PCR-confirmed SARS-CoV-2 infection or an uninfected control (not recorded which). Each CDR3 is given with its conserved first and last residue. Fields, in order: V gene, D gene, clone size, J gene, CDR3 DNA, CDR3 protein. A D gene is named only where the DNA matches it firmly. Size values are once, few and many counts, or a class for expanded clones, and some rows have none.

TRBV5-1	NA	few	TRBJ1-1	TGCGCCAGCAGCTTGTCAACACTGAACACTGAAGCTTTCTTT	CASSLSTLNTEAFF
TRBV11-1	NA	few	TRBJ1-2	TGTGCCAGCAGCTTATCTGGCTACACCTTC	CASSLSGYTF
TRBV21-1	NA	many	TRBJ1-5	TGTGCCAGCAGCAAAGTTTTTCGGGACCACAGATTCTATAGCAATCAGCCCCAGCATTTT	CASSKVFRDHRFYSNQPQHF
TRBV11-2	NA	NA	TRBJ1-2	TGTGCCAGCAGCCCGTGGACAAAGAAGCAATATGGCTACACCTTC	CASSPWTKKQYGYTF
TRBV4-3	TRBD2	few	TRBJ2-3	TGCGCCAGCAGCCAAGGCCCTAGCGGGGGGGGGACAGATACGCAGTATTTT	CASSQGPSGGGTDTQYF
TRBV28	TRBD2	NA	TRBJ2-7	TGTGCCAGCAGGCCGCCGGGACTAGCGGGGGGTTACGAGCAGTACTTC	CASRPPGLAGGYEQYF
TRBV18	TRBD1	many	TRBJ1-1	TGTGCCAGCTCACCGCAGACAGGGGGGCTCATCTCTGAAGCTTTCTTT	CASSPQTGGLISEAFF
TRBV20-1	TRBD1	many	TRBJ2-3	TGCAGTGCGGAGACCCCGGGACAGGGGGAGACAGATACGCAGTATTTT	CSAETPGQGETDTQYF
TRBV7-9	NA	many	TRBJ2-7	TGTGCCAGCAGCTTAGCGCGCTCCCCTCCAAACTACGAGCAGTACTTC	CASSLARSPPNYEQYF
TRBV29-1	TRBD1	NA	TRBJ1-2	TGCAGCGTTGAAGCCTCGACAGGGGATAACACCTTC	CSVEASTGDNTF
TRBV13	NA	NA	TRBJ1-3	TGTGCCAGCAGCTTAGAGGGGGAACCGATAAACACCATATATTTT	CASSLEGEPINTIYF
TRBV29-1	NA	NA	TRBJ1-2	TGCAGCGTGGGGGAAGGCAGCTTTTATGGCTACACCTTC	CSVGEGSFYGYTF
TRBV7-8	NA	few	TRBJ2-3	TGTGCCAGCAGCTCACGCCGGATAAGCACAGATACGCAGTATTTT	CASSSRRISTDTQYF
TRBV11-2	NA	NA	TRBJ2-3	TGTGCCAGCAGCTTAGTAAGCTCCGATACGCAGTATTTT	CASSLVSSDTQYF
TRBV12-3/TRBV12-4	NA	few	TRBJ1-5	TGTGCCAGCAGGGAGGGAAATAGCAATCAGCCCCAGCATTTT	CASREGNSNQPQHF
TRBV6-2/TRBV6-3	NA	many	TRBJ2-3	TGTGCCAGTGCCTTGATGCAGGGTCGAACAGATACGCAGTATTTT	CASALMQGRTDTQYF
TRBV12-2	NA	many	TRBJ2-1	TGTGCAAGTCGCGTACTTAATCGTGAGCAGTTCTTC	CASRVLNREQFF
TRBV6-1	NA	many	TRBJ2-7	TGTGCCAGCAGTGGGACCCACAGCCGAAACCGCTCCTACGAGCAGTACTTC	CASSGTHSRNRSYEQYF
TRBV5-4	NA	many	TRBJ2-2	TGTGCCAGCAGCCCTCCGACCGGGGAGCTGTTTTTT	CASSPPTGELFF
TRBV19	NA	many	TRBJ1-2	TGTGCCAGTACACCCAGGGTGTTAAGTGGCTACACCTTC	CASTPRVLSGYTF
TRBV3-1	NA	many	TRBJ1-5	TGTGCCAGCAGCCAAGGATGGGACAATCAGCCCCAGCATTTT	CASSQGWDNQPQHF
TRBV10-3	NA	few	TRBJ2-3	TGTGCCATCAGTGAGTCGGTAGCGGGCACAGATACGCAGTATTTT	CAISESVAGTDTQYF
TRBV5-5	NA	many	TRBJ2-7	TGTGCCAGCAGCTTGGTCCTTCTCTACGAGCAGTACTTC	CASSLVLLYEQYF
TRBV2	NA	many	TRBJ1-2	TGTGCCAGCATGGGGTCCAGAGGCTTTAAGGGCTACACCTTC	CASMGSRGFKGYTF
TRBV2	NA	few	TRBJ1-2	TGTGCCAGCAGTGAAGAAGGACAGTATGGCTACACCTTC	CASSEEGQYGYTF
TRBV7-6	TRBD1	many	TRBJ2-2	TGTGCCAGCAGCTCCGGGACAGGGAACACCGGGGAGCTGTTTTTT	CASSSGTGNTGELFF
TRBV4-1	TRBD2	many	TRBJ2-1	TGCGCCAGCAGCCAAGTTAGCGGGGGGGCCTGGAATGAGCAGTTCTTC	CASSQVSGGAWNEQFF
TRBV20-1	NA	many	TRBJ1-2	TGCAGTGCTACCACAGGCGGAGGCTACACCTTC	CSATTGGGYTF
TRBV30	NA	few	TRBJ1-1	TGTGCCTGGATCCGTAGTGCGATGAACACTGAAGCTTTCTTT	CAWIRSAMNTEAFF
TRBV7-7	NA	many	TRBJ2-1	TGTGCTAGCAGCACCGACAGTACAAGCTCCTACAATGAGCAGTTCTTC	CASSTDSTSSYNEQFF
TRBV9	NA	many	TRBJ2-3	TGTGCCAGCAGCGACAGAGCCTTCACAGATACGCAGTATTTT	CASSDRAFTDTQYF
TRBV9	TRBD1	NA	TRBJ1-5	TGTGCCAGCGGGGGGACAGGGAAGGAGCCCCAGCATTTT	CASGGTGKEPQHF
TRBV5-1	TRBD1	NA	TRBJ2-5	TGCGCCAGCAGCTCGGACAGGGCTCAAGAGACCCAGTACTTC	CASSSDRAQETQYF
TRBV5-5	NA	few	TRBJ1-2	TGTGCCAGCAGCTTGGCCGTGGGGCGGCATGGCTACACCTTC	CASSLAVGRHGYTF
TRBV28	NA	NA	TRBJ1-2	TGTGCCAGCAGTCCCGGAACCTATGGCTACACCTTC	CASSPGTYGYTF
TRBV9	NA	few	TRBJ1-2	TGTGCCAGCAGCCTCAACCCCGGACAGAGCGGCTACACCTTC	CASSLNPGQSGYTF
TRBV7-2	TRBD1	few	TRBJ2-7	TGTGCCAGCAGCTCCTACCCGACAGGGAGCTCCTACGAGCAGTACTTC	CASSSYPTGSSYEQYF
TRBV10-3	NA	NA	TRBJ2-7	TGTGCCATCAGTGACAACATGTCTTACGAGCAGTACTTC	CAISDNMSYEQYF
TRBV6-5	NA	NA	TRBJ2-7	TGTGCCAGCAGGGATCTCTACGAGCAGTACTTC	CASRDLYEQYF
TRBV11-2	NA	NA	TRBJ1-1	TGTGCCAGCAGCTTATGGCGGGGAGACACTGAAGTTTTCTTT	CASSLWRGDTEVFF
TRBV6-6	NA	NA	TRBJ1-2	TGTGCCAGCAGTGGTGGGGGAGGCTACACCTTC	CASSGGGGYTF
TRBV30	TRBD2	NA	TRBJ2-5	TGTGCCTGGGCGGGGGAGAAGACCCAGTACTTC	CAWAGEKTQYF
TRBV9	NA	many	TRBJ1-1	TGTGCCAGCAGCGGGCGGACAGCGAACACTGAAGCTTTCTTT	CASSGRTANTEAFF
TRBV20-1	NA	many	TRBJ1-2	TGCAGTGCTAAGAGGACGGCGGGCTATGGCTACACCTTC	CSAKRTAGYGYTF
TRBV30	NA	NA	TRBJ2-6	TGTGCCGGGAACAGGGCTGGGGCCAACGTCCTGACTTTC	CAGNRAGANVLTF
TRBV27	NA	many	TRBJ2-3	TGTGCCAGCGGTCCCGGCGGGGGCCCTAGCACAGATACGCAGTATTTT	CASGPGGGPSTDTQYF
TRBV5-1	TRBD2	few	TRBJ2-1	TGCGCCAGCAGCTTGGCCCCTAGCGGGGGGGCCTACAATGAGCAGTTCTTC	CASSLAPSGGAYNEQFF
TRBV18	TRBD1	many	TRBJ1-1	TGTGCCAGCTCACCACCGACAGGGGCGGCCACTGAAGCTTTCTTT	CASSPPTGAATEAFF
TRBV10-3	TRBD1	few	TRBJ1-2	TGTGCCATCACCTCCCCGGACAGGCCGTCGGGCTACACCTTC	CAITSPDRPSGYTF
TRBV6-6	NA	few	TRBJ1-1	TGTGCCAGCATTCCCCGGGCAGGGACCAACACTGAAGCTTTCTTT	CASIPRAGTNTEAFF
TRBV2	NA	many	TRBJ2-1	TGTGCCAGCAGTGAAAGTGTGTGGGGAAAGCTCTACAATGAGCAGTTCTTC	CASSESVWGKLYNEQFF
TRBV20-1	NA	many	TRBJ1-2	TGCAGTGCTGGCGACGGGCGCCCAATCTATGGCTACACCTTC	CSAGDGRPIYGYTF
TRBV2	NA	many	TRBJ2-5	TGTGCCAGCAGTGAAAGGCTCATACAAGAGACCCAGTACTTC	CASSERLIQETQYF
TRBV30	NA	NA	TRBJ1-5	TGTGCCTGGAGTGTACGTGGCAATCAGCCCCAGCATTTT	CAWSVRGNQPQHF